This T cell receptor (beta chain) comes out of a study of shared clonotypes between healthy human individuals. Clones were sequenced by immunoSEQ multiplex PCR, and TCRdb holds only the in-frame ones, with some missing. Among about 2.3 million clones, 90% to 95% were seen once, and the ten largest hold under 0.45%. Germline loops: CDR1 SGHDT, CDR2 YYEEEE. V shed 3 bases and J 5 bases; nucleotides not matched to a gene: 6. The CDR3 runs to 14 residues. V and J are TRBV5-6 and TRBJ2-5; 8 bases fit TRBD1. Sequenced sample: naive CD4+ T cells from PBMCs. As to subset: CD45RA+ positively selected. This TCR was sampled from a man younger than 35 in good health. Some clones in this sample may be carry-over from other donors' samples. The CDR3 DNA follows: TGTGCCAGCAGCTCAAGCACAGGGGGTGAGACCCAGTACTTC. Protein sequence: CASSSSTGGETQYF.